A selection of T cell receptor beta chains follows, all from one sample in a study of cytomegalovirus exposure and HLA in healthy donors. Libraries were prepared by immunoSEQ multiplex PCR; TCRdb keeps only in-frame clonotypes and omits some of them. The sample has under 200,000 clones, roughly three quarters seen once. The sample comprised PBMCs. These receptors all stem from a woman aged 30 to 39 in good health and CMV-seronegative. CDR3s include the opening cysteine and the closing phenylalanine or tryptophan. A D gene is named only where the DNA matches it firmly. The listing skips clone size in some rows; elsewhere it reads once, few, many or a size class.

j_call: TRBJ1-2
clone_size: -
v_call: TRBV6-4
cdr3_length: 15
d_call: TRBD1
cdr3_aa: CASSTPGGLSSGYTF
cdr3_nt: TGTGCCAGCAGTACACCAGGGGGCTTGTCAAGTGGTTACACCTTC

j_call: TRBJ2-2
clone_size: -
v_call: TRBV5-1
cdr3_length: 15
d_call: TRBD2
cdr3_aa: CASSERGGSTGELFF
cdr3_nt: TGCGCCAGCAGCGAGCGGGGGGGTAGCACCGGGGAGCTGTTTTTT

j_call: TRBJ1-1
clone_size: -
v_call: TRBV29-1
cdr3_length: 15
d_call: -
cdr3_aa: CSVEVAGGVGTEAFF
cdr3_nt: TGCAGCGTTGAAGTCGCGGGTGGGGTGGGCACTGAAGCTTTCTTT

j_call: TRBJ1-2
clone_size: -
v_call: TRBV7-9
cdr3_length: 14
d_call: -
cdr3_aa: CASSSIREGVGYTF
cdr3_nt: TGTGCCAGCAGCTCCATCAGGGAAGGGGTAGGCTACACCTTC

j_call: TRBJ1-3
clone_size: -
v_call: TRBV6-6
cdr3_length: 15
d_call: TRBD1
cdr3_aa: CASSDRALGGNTIYF
cdr3_nt: TGTGCCAGCAGTGACAGGGCCCTAGGGGGAAACACCATATATTTT

j_call: TRBJ1-2
clone_size: -
v_call: TRBV11-2
cdr3_length: 12
d_call: -
cdr3_aa: CASSSSAINGAF
cdr3_nt: TGTGCCAGCAGCTCCTCAGCAATAAACGGGGCCTTC

j_call: TRBJ2-7
clone_size: once
v_call: TRBV6-5
cdr3_length: 15
d_call: -
cdr3_aa: CASSSPETGPYEQYF
cdr3_nt: TGTGCCAGCAGTTCCCCCGAGACAGGCCCCTACGAGCAGTACTTC

j_call: TRBJ2-1
clone_size: -
v_call: TRBV5-1
cdr3_length: 15
d_call: TRBD2
cdr3_aa: CASSFAGELGNEQFF
cdr3_nt: TGCGCCAGCAGCTTCGCGGGAGAGCTAGGTAATGAGCAGTTCTTC

j_call: TRBJ2-2
clone_size: -
v_call: TRBV11-1
cdr3_length: 16
d_call: TRBD2
cdr3_aa: CASSILAGGQAGELFF
cdr3_nt: TGTGCCAGCAGCATTCTAGCGGGGGGGCAAGCCGGGGAGCTGTTTTTT

j_call: TRBJ2-3
clone_size: -
v_call: TRBV15
cdr3_length: 19
d_call: TRBD2
cdr3_aa: CATSRDQQTSGASTDTQYF
cdr3_nt: TGTGCCACCAGCAGAGACCAGCAAACTAGCGGGGCTAGCACAGATACGCAGTATTTT

j_call: TRBJ1-2
clone_size: -
v_call: TRBV5-4
cdr3_length: 14
d_call: TRBD1
cdr3_aa: CASSTDRGLGGYTF
cdr3_nt: TGTGCCAGCAGCACGGACAGGGGCCTGGGGGGCTACACCTTC

j_call: TRBJ1-4
clone_size: -
v_call: TRBV28
cdr3_length: 15
d_call: TRBD1
cdr3_aa: CASSSRQGRNEKLFF
cdr3_nt: TGTGCCAGCAGTTCAAGACAGGGGAGAAATGAAAAACTGTTTTTT

j_call: TRBJ1-4
clone_size: -
v_call: TRBV2
cdr3_length: 17
d_call: TRBD1
cdr3_aa: CASRRDRGLGTNEKLFF
cdr3_nt: TGTGCCAGCAGACGGGACAGGGGACTTGGGACTAATGAAAAACTGTTTTTT

j_call: TRBJ1-1
clone_size: -
v_call: TRBV18
cdr3_length: 14
d_call: -
cdr3_aa: CASSPTGSAPEAFF
cdr3_nt: TGTGCCAGCTCACCAACGGGGAGTGCGCCTGAAGCTTTCTTT

j_call: TRBJ1-1
clone_size: -
v_call: TRBV5-4
cdr3_length: 15
d_call: -
cdr3_aa: CASSSPRQVNTEAFF
cdr3_nt: TGTGCCAGCAGCTCGCCTCGACAGGTGAACACTGAAGCTTTCTTT

j_call: TRBJ1-6
clone_size: -
v_call: TRBV5-5
cdr3_length: 13
d_call: -
cdr3_aa: CASSLVGESPLHF
cdr3_nt: TGTGCCAGCAGCTTGGTAGGGGAATCACCCCTCCACTTT

j_call: TRBJ1-5
clone_size: -
v_call: TRBV28
cdr3_length: 16
d_call: TRBD1
cdr3_aa: CASSLLGDSSNQPQHF
cdr3_nt: TGTGCCAGCAGTTTATTGGGGGACAGTAGCAATCAGCCCCAGCATTTT

j_call: TRBJ2-7
clone_size: -
v_call: TRBV5-8
cdr3_length: 14
d_call: -
cdr3_aa: CASSYEYSLSEQYF
cdr3_nt: TGTGCCAGCAGCTATGAGTACAGTCTGAGTGAGCAGTACTTC

j_call: TRBJ2-2
clone_size: -
v_call: TRBV6-1
cdr3_length: 15
d_call: -
cdr3_aa: CASISEATNTGELFF
cdr3_nt: TGTGCCAGCATCTCAGAGGCTACTAACACCGGGGAGCTGTTTTTT

j_call: TRBJ2-2
clone_size: once
v_call: TRBV10-3
cdr3_length: 16
d_call: TRBD2
cdr3_aa: CAIRDRLAGFTGELFF
cdr3_nt: TGTGCCATCAGGGATAGACTAGCGGGTTTCACCGGGGAGCTGTTTTTT

j_call: TRBJ2-1
clone_size: -
v_call: TRBV7-7
cdr3_length: 19
d_call: TRBD2
cdr3_aa: CASSPQTSGPIYSYNEQFF
cdr3_nt: TGTGCCAGCAGCCCGCAGACTAGCGGGCCAATCTACTCCTACAATGAGCAGTTCTTC

j_call: TRBJ1-1
clone_size: -
v_call: TRBV29-1
cdr3_length: 13
d_call: TRBD1
cdr3_aa: CSGRGQANTEAFF
cdr3_nt: TGCAGCGGGCGAGGACAGGCGAACACTGAAGCTTTCTTT

j_call: TRBJ2-3
clone_size: -
v_call: TRBV19
cdr3_length: 14
d_call: -
cdr3_aa: CASSITGSTDTQYF
cdr3_nt: TGTGCCAGTAGTATAACAGGGAGCACAGATACGCAGTATTTT

j_call: TRBJ2-3
clone_size: -
v_call: TRBV29-1
cdr3_length: 15
d_call: TRBD2
cdr3_aa: CSVEAPSGGTDTQYF
cdr3_nt: TGCAGCGTTGAGGCCCCTAGCGGAGGCACAGATACGCAGTATTTT